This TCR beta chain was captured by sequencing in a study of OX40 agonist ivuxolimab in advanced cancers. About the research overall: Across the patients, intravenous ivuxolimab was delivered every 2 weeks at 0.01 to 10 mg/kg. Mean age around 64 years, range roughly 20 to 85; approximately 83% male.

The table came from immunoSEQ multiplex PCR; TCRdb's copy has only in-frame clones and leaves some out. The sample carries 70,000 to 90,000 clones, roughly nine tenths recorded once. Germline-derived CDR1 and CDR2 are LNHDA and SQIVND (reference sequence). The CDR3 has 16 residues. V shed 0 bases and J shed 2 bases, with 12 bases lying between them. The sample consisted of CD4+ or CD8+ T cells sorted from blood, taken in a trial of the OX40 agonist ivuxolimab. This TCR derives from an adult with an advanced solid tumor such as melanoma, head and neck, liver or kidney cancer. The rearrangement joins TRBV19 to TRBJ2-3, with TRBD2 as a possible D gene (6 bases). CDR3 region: CASSIDVAAYTDTQYF. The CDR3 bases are TGTGCCAGTAGTATAGATGTAGCGGCATACACAGATACGCAGTATTTT. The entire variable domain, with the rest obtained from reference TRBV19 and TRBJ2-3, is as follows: DGGITQSPKYLFRKEGQNVTLSCEQNLNHDAMYWYRQDPGQGLRLIYYSQIVNDFQKGDIAEGYSVSREKKESFPLTVTSAQKNPTAFYLCASSIDVAAYTDTQYFGPGTRLTVL.